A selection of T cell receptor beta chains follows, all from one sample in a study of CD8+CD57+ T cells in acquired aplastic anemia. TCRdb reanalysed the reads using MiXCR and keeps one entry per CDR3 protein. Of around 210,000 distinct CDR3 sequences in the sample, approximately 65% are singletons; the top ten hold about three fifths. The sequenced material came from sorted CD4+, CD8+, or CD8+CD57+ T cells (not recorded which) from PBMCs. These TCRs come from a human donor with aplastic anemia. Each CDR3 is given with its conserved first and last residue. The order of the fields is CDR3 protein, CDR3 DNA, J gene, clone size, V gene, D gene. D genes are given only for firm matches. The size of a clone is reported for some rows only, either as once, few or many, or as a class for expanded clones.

cdr3_aa: CASSLVGGQNYGYTF
cdr3_nt: TGTGCCAGCAGCTTGGTCGGGGGTCAAAACTATGGCTACACCTTC
j_call: TRBJ1-2
clone_size: .
v_call: TRBV5-5
d_call: .

cdr3_aa: CASRGTSGLGGANVLTF
cdr3_nt: TGTGCCAGCAGGGGGACTAGCGGATTGGGGGGGGCCAACGTCCTGACTTTC
j_call: TRBJ2-6
clone_size: .
v_call: TRBV2
d_call: TRBD2

cdr3_aa: CASSDQGGTEAFF
cdr3_nt: TGTGCCAGCAGTGATCAGGGAGGAACTGAAGCTTTCTTT
j_call: TRBJ1-1
clone_size: .
v_call: TRBV2
d_call: .

cdr3_aa: CASSARENSYNEQFF
cdr3_nt: TGTGCCAGCAGCGCTAGAGAGAACTCCTACAATGAGCAGTTCTTC
j_call: TRBJ2-1
clone_size: few
v_call: TRBV9
d_call: .

cdr3_aa: CATSRGSSTGGSETQYF
cdr3_nt: TGTGCCACCAGCAGAGGTTCCTCGACAGGGGGCTCGGAGACCCAGTACTTC
j_call: TRBJ2-5
clone_size: .
v_call: TRBV15
d_call: TRBD1

cdr3_aa: CASRGLEGYTF
cdr3_nt: TGCGCCAGCAGGGGGCTGGAAGGCTACACCTTC
j_call: TRBJ1-2
clone_size: .
v_call: TRBV10-2
d_call: .

cdr3_aa: CATSDLGRYYGYTF
cdr3_nt: TGTGCCACCAGTGATTTGGGGCGTTACTATGGCTACACCTTC
j_call: TRBJ1-2
clone_size: many
v_call: TRBV24-1
d_call: .

cdr3_aa: CSARRGSENSPLHF
cdr3_nt: TGCAGTGCTAGACGGGGGTCAGAGAATTCACCCCTCCACTTT
j_call: TRBJ1-6
clone_size: .
v_call: TRBV20-1
d_call: .

cdr3_aa: CSVTGKFGYTF
cdr3_nt: TGCAGCGTAACAGGGAAGTTTGGCTACACCTTC
j_call: TRBJ1-2
clone_size: .
v_call: TRBV29-1
d_call: .

cdr3_aa: CASSSRAGILYEQYF
cdr3_nt: TGTGCCAGCAGCTCGCGAGCGGGGATCCTCTACGAGCAGTACTTC
j_call: TRBJ2-7
clone_size: .
v_call: TRBV7-6
d_call: TRBD2

cdr3_aa: CATSRGRTSGFTDTQYF
cdr3_nt: TGTGCCACCAGCAGAGGCCGGACTAGCGGGTTTACAGATACGCAGTATTTT
j_call: TRBJ2-3
clone_size: .
v_call: TRBV15
d_call: TRBD2

cdr3_aa: CASSVRGSSYEQYF
cdr3_nt: TGTGCCAGCAGCGTCCGGGGGAGCTCCTACGAGCAGTACTTC
j_call: TRBJ2-7
clone_size: few
v_call: TRBV2
d_call: .

cdr3_aa: CATSDPGTGSYGQYF
cdr3_nt: TGTGCCACCAGTGATCCCGGGACAGGTTCCTACGGGCAGTACTTC
j_call: TRBJ2-7
clone_size: .
v_call: TRBV24-1
d_call: TRBD1

cdr3_aa: CASSLSGSADTQYF
cdr3_nt: TGTGCCAGCAGCTTAAGTGGTAGCGCAGATACGCAGTATTTT
j_call: TRBJ2-3
clone_size: many
v_call: TRBV7-3
d_call: .

cdr3_aa: CASSLVGSTYEQYF
cdr3_nt: TGTGCCAGCAGCTTAGTTGGCAGCACTTACGAGCAGTACTTC
j_call: TRBJ2-7
clone_size: .
v_call: TRBV7-2
d_call: .

cdr3_aa: CASHGGRSSYEQYF
cdr3_nt: TGCGCCAGCCACGGGGGTCGCAGCTCCTACGAGCAGTACTTC
j_call: TRBJ2-7
clone_size: .
v_call: TRBV5-1
d_call: .

cdr3_aa: CASSVAPDSYEQYF
cdr3_nt: TGTGCCAGCAGCGTAGCTCCTGATTCCTACGAGCAGTACTTC
j_call: TRBJ2-7
clone_size: .
v_call: TRBV9
d_call: .

cdr3_aa: CSAASGGFNTEAFF
cdr3_nt: TGCAGTGCCGCGAGCGGGGGGTTTAACACAGAAGCTTTCTTT
j_call: TRBJ1-1
clone_size: .
v_call: TRBV20-1
d_call: .

cdr3_aa: CASRGQGWCEQYF
cdr3_nt: TGTGCCAGCAGGGGACAGGGTTGGTGCGAGCAGTACTTC
j_call: TRBJ2-7
clone_size: .
v_call: TRBV12-3/TRBV12-4
d_call: TRBD1

cdr3_aa: CASTTGTSGRARETQYF
cdr3_nt: TGTGCCAGCACCACCGGGACTAGCGGGAGGGCCAGGGAGACCCAGTACTTC
j_call: TRBJ2-5
clone_size: .
v_call: TRBV7-6
d_call: TRBD2

cdr3_aa: CASSLAEGLDLPQHF
cdr3_nt: TGTGCCAGCAGCTTAGCAGAGGGCCTAGATCTTCCCCAGCATTTT
j_call: TRBJ1-5
clone_size: .
v_call: TRBV7-6
d_call: .

cdr3_aa: CSATIGSTNEKLFF
cdr3_nt: TGCAGCGCTACGATCGGGTCCACTAATGAAAAACTGTTTTTT
j_call: TRBJ1-4
clone_size: many
v_call: TRBV29-1
d_call: .

cdr3_aa: CAISPIQAYEQYF
cdr3_nt: TGTGCCATCAGTCCCATACAGGCATACGAGCAGTACTTC
j_call: TRBJ2-7
clone_size: .
v_call: TRBV10-3
d_call: .

cdr3_aa: CASSVAGEGEQFF
cdr3_nt: TGTGCCAGCAGCGTAGCGGGAGAAGGGGAGCAGTTCTTC
j_call: TRBJ2-1
clone_size: .
v_call: TRBV9
d_call: .

cdr3_aa: CSVGGQETQYF
cdr3_nt: TGCAGCGTTGGAGGGCAAGAGACCCAGTACTTC
j_call: TRBJ2-5
clone_size: .
v_call: TRBV29-1
d_call: .

cdr3_aa: CASSAQGTYEQYF
cdr3_nt: TGCGCCAGCAGTGCCCAGGGAACCTACGAGCAGTACTTC
j_call: TRBJ2-7
clone_size: few
v_call: TRBV5-1
d_call: .

cdr3_aa: CASSEGQGAYGYTF
cdr3_nt: TGTGCCAGCAGTGAGGGACAGGGTGCCTATGGCTACACCTTC
j_call: TRBJ1-2
clone_size: few
v_call: TRBV2
d_call: TRBD1

cdr3_aa: CASSLERTSGNTIYF
cdr3_nt: TGTGCCAGCAGTCTCGAACGGACAAGTGGAAACACCATATATTTT
j_call: TRBJ1-3
clone_size: .
v_call: TRBV7-6
d_call: .

cdr3_aa: CASSTRTGVQPQHF
cdr3_nt: TGTGCCAGCAGTACCCGGACAGGGGTTCAGCCCCAGCATTTT
j_call: TRBJ1-5
clone_size: many
v_call: TRBV2
d_call: TRBD1

cdr3_aa: CASGQQGAYNEQFF
cdr3_nt: TGTGCCAGCGGTCAACAGGGAGCCTACAATGAGCAGTTCTTC
j_call: TRBJ2-1
clone_size: .
v_call: TRBV5-6
d_call: .

cdr3_aa: CASSLSDRNYEQYF
cdr3_nt: TGTGCCAGCAGCTTATCAGACAGGAACTACGAGCAGTACTTC
j_call: TRBJ2-7
clone_size: .
v_call: TRBV11-2
d_call: .

cdr3_aa: CASSLGRDSNQPQHF
cdr3_nt: TGTGCCAGCAGCTTGGGAAGGGACAGCAATCAGCCCCAGCATTTT
j_call: TRBJ1-5
clone_size: .
v_call: TRBV7-9
d_call: .

cdr3_aa: CASSESLPGQGDSGANVLTF
cdr3_nt: TGTGCCAGCAGTGAAAGTTTGCCGGGACAGGGAGACTCTGGGGCCAACGTCCTGACTTTC
j_call: TRBJ2-6
clone_size: .
v_call: TRBV2
d_call: TRBD1